These T cell receptor beta chains were read from a single sample in a study of human T cells and chemical hapten exposure. TCRdb used MiXCR to reprocess the RACE reads, holding one entry per CDR3 protein. The table has a few hundred thousand distinct CDR3 sequences, nearly 5% seen once. The sample was whole blood, taken in connection with sensitization to the hapten diphenylcyclopropenone (DPC). The receptors stem from a woman aged 50 to 60 with alopecia areata. Some clones in this sample may be carry-over from other donors' samples. Both conserved end residues are part of each CDR3. A D gene is named only where the DNA matches it firmly. Only some rows state a clone size, as once, few, many or a class for expanded clones.

V gene	clone size	D gene	CDR3 length	J gene	CDR3 protein	CDR3 DNA
TRBV6-2/TRBV6-3	NA	NA	13	TRBJ1-5	CASNQGGNQPQHF	TGTGCCAGCAATCAAGGTGGGAATCAGCCCCAGCATTTT
TRBV12-3/TRBV12-4	many	NA	13	TRBJ2-3	CASSFWGTDTQYF	TGTGCCAGCAGTTTCTGGGGGACAGATACGCAGTATTTT
TRBV20-1	many	TRBD2	17	TRBJ2-7	CSANSPKVLAGIDEQYF	TGCAGTGCTAATTCCCCCAAGGTCCTAGCGGGAATTGACGAGCAGTACTTC
TRBV5-5	NA	NA	14	TRBJ2-1	CASSLGEGVDEQFF	TGTGCCAGCAGCTTGGGTGAGGGAGTCGATGAGCAGTTCTTC
TRBV5-1	many	NA	13	TRBJ2-7	CASSLATSYEQYF	TGCGCCAGCAGCTTGGCTACTAGCTACGAGCAGTACTTC
TRBV2	NA	NA	16	TRBJ2-5	CASSSVDTGAFGTQYF	TGTGCCAGCAGTTCCGTGGACACCGGAGCTTTTGGGACCCAGTACTTC
TRBV5-1	few	NA	14	TRBJ2-7	CASSLRDVSYEQYF	TGCGCCAGCAGCTTGAGGGACGTCTCCTACGAGCAGTACTTC
TRBV28	NA	TRBD1	15	TRBJ2-1	CASRTTGGAYNEQFF	TGTGCCAGCAGAACGACAGGGGGCGCCTACAATGAGCAGTTCTTC
TRBV20-1	many	TRBD2	17	TRBJ2-7	CSARDITSGPLVYEQYF	TGCAGTGCTAGAGATATCACTAGCGGGCCCCTGGTTTACGAGCAGTACTTC
TRBV6-2/TRBV6-3	many	NA	14	TRBJ2-5	CASSSRLGGETQYF	TGTGCCAGCAGTTCTCGACTAGGGGGAGAGACCCAGTACTTC
TRBV4-2	few	TRBD2	17	TRBJ2-1	CASSQEPGTSGYNEQFF	TGTGCCAGCAGCCAAGAACCCGGGACTAGCGGTTACAATGAGCAGTTCTTC
TRBV9	few	NA	14	TRBJ2-7	CASSVEPGGGEQYF	TGTGCCAGCAGCGTAGAACCCGGGGGCGGCGAGCAGTACTTC
TRBV12-3/TRBV12-4	many	TRBD2	16	TRBJ2-2	CASSLGTSGSTGELFF	TGTGCCAGCAGTTTAGGGACTAGCGGGAGCACCGGGGAGCTGTTTTTT
TRBV6-5	NA	NA	13	TRBJ1-6	CASSLFKGSPLHF	TGTGCCAGCAGCCTATTTAAAGGCTCACCCCTCCACTTT